This TCR beta chain was identified in a study of identical twins. In regard to this clonotype: The antigen is unknown.

Trimming removed 3 bases from V and 13 bases from J; junction bases left unmatched: 20. Germline CDR1 and CDR2: SGHVS and FQNEAQ. The CDR3 consists of 18 residues. Study conclusions and caveats: Cross-sectional statistics underpinned the conclusions; the same donors were not followed. Beta out-of-frame sequences showed weaker excess twin sharing. Models predicted too little out-of-frame TCR alpha sharing in monozygotic twins.

TCRdb itself ran the 5' RACE reads through MiXCR, one entry per CDR3 protein. The sample shows more than 1.5 million distinct CDR3 sequences, around a third of them seen only once. The chain uses TRBV7-8 and TRBJ2-1; 11 bases align to TRBD2. The receptor comes from a newborn girl in good health. Sample: cord blood. The DNA of the CDR3 is TGTGCCAGCAGCTTGGAGGGACCTAGCGGGGGGTGGCAAGAGACCCAGTTCTTC. It translates to CASSLEGPSGGWQETQFF. The full variable domain, its missing parts supplied by reference TRBV7-8 and TRBJ2-1, is GAGVSQSPRYKVAKRGQDVALRCDPISGHVSLFWYQQALGQGPEFLTYFQNEAQLDKSGLPSDRFFAERPEGSVSTLKIQRTQQEDSAVYLCASSLEGPSGGWQETQFFGPGTRLTVL.